The 18 T cell receptor beta chains listed next were all sequenced from one sample in a study of blood T cell repertoires in COVID-19. This table comes from immunoSEQ multiplex PCR, and its TCRdb copy is limited to in-frame clones, with some not included. The data hold approximately 300,000 clones, with approximately 88% observed a single time. Sequencing was performed on peripheral blood. These receptors all come from a woman between 50 and 59 years old with active or convalescent COVID-19.

The chain uses TRBV27 and TRBJ2-2; TRBD2 is a possible D gene (6 bases). Trimming removed 4 bases from V and 6 bases from J, with 15 bases in between. From germline, CDR1 is MNHEY and CDR2 SMNVEV (reference sequence). This CDR3 spans 15 amino acids. CDR3 sequence: CASSSDPPGAGELFF. CDR3 coding DNA: TGTGCCAGCAGTTCTGACCCCCCGGGAGCCGGGGAGCTGTTTTTT.

The V and J genes are TRBV4-2 and TRBJ2-1; 11 bases line up with TRBD2. The germline gives CDR1 LGHNA, CDR2 YNFKEQ. This CDR3 contains 17 residues. J lost 5 bases, V lost 2 bases, and 8 bases had no gene match. The CDR3 spells CASSQNPTSGVNNEQFF. The CDR3 DNA reads TGTGCCAGCAGCCAAAACCCGACTAGCGGGGTGAACAATGAGCAGTTCTTC.

The gene calls are TRBV24-1 and TRBJ2-7; 10 bases match TRBD2. Trimming removed 4 bases from V and 7 bases from J; junction bases left unmatched: 6. Germline lookup yields CDR1 KGHDR and CDR2 SFDVKD. There are 14 residues in the CDR3. The CDR3 protein is CATSDPSGRGEQYF. Written as DNA, the CDR3 is TGTGCCACCAGTGACCCGAGCGGGAGGGGTGAGCAGTACTTC.

The chain recombines TRBV29-1 with TRBJ2-5; D ambiguous. The CDR3 sequence is 12 residues long. The V end was cut by 3 bases, the J end by 5 bases, with 10 bases between. From germline, CDR1 is SQVTM and CDR2 ANQGSEA. CDR3 sequence (DNA): TGCAGCGTTGACTCCGCGCGGGAGACCCAGTACTTC. Translating gives CSVDSARETQYF. The full variable domain, with the rest looked up from reference TRBV29-1 and TRBJ2-5, is SAVISQKPSRDICQRGTSLTIQCQVDSQVTMMFWYRQQPGQSLTLIATANQGSEATYESGFVIDKFPISRPNLTFSTLTVSNMSPEDSSIYLCSVDSARETQYFGPGTRLLVL.

The CDR3 spells CAWSAQTNYGYTF. For the CDR3, the DNA is TGTGCCTGGAGTGCTCAGACTAACTATGGCTACACCTTC. This chain links TRBV30 with TRBJ1-2, with D unclear. Deletions cut 1 base from V and 0 bases from J, with 6 bases between. Germline CDR1 GTSNPN, CDR2 SVGIG (reference sequence). The CDR3 length is 13 residues.

This clone was recorded only once. The rearrangement uses TRBV11-2 and TRBJ1-2; D gene unclear. The CDR3 spans 12 residues. V was trimmed by 2 bases and J by 10 bases, leaving 11 bases between them. Germline V gene data show CDR1 as SGHAT and CDR2 as FQNNGV. The CDR3 loop is CASSLRFGVYTF. CDR3 bases: TGTGCCAGCAGCTTACGCTTCGGAGTCTACACCTTC.

The V call is TRBV18, the J call TRBJ1-1, with 8 nucleotides matching TRBD1. V gave up 4 bases and J gave up 2 bases; unmatched junction bases: 3. Germline CDR1 reads KGHSH; CDR2 reads LQKENI. This CDR3 contains 14 residues. The CDR3 is CASSLGQGNTEAFF. The DNA of the CDR3 is TGTGCCAGCTCACTCGGACAGGGAAACACTGAAGCTTTCTTT.

This clone has just a few counts. This chain connects TRBV19 to TRBJ1-2, with 7 positions matching TRBD1. The J segment lost 5 bases and the V segment lost 7 bases, leaving 7 bases of the junction unmatched. This CDR3 comprises 13 residues. Per the germline V gene, CDR1 is LNHDA and CDR2 is SQIVND (reference sequence). The CDR3 here is CASTLAGQYGYTF. DNA for the CDR3: TGTGCCAGTACCTTGGCGGGACAGTATGGCTACACCTTC.

V gene TRBV7-9 combines with J gene TRBJ1-1; 8 bases are shared with TRBD1. Trimming took 5 bases from V and 1 from J; bases not matched to a gene: 6. Germline V lookup: CDR1 SEHNR, CDR2 FQNEAQ (reference sequence). The CDR3 contains 15 residues. CDR3 nucleotides: TGTGCCAGCAGCCCAGTACAGGGGGAGAACACTGAAGCTTTCTTT. Its protein is CASSPVQGENTEAFF.

The rearrangement links TRBV15 to TRBJ2-6, with 8 positions matching TRBD2. Germline V gives CDR1 LNHNV, CDR2 YYDKDF (reference sequence). J gave up 3 bases and V 4 bases, and 5 bases lay outside the gene matches. The CDR3 contains 16 residues. The CDR3 loop reads CATSTGGGGGANVLTF. CDR3 DNA sequence: TGTGCCACCAGCACCGGGGGGGGCGGTGGGGCCAACGTCCTGACTTTC.

This clone was detected once. The chain recombines TRBV5-4 with TRBJ1-6; unclear D gene. Trimming left V 4 bases short and J 7 bases short, with 15 bases between. This CDR3 is 15 amino acids long. Germline loops: CDR1 SGHNT, CDR2 YYREEE (reference sequence). CDR3 coding DNA: TGTGCCAGCAGCCTTGGGCATAAAATCAATTCACCCCTCCACTTT. Protein: CASSLGHKINSPLHF.

CDR3 amino acids: CASRSSAGAIQETQYF. The CDR3 DNA is TGTGCCAGCAGATCCTCGGCGGGGGCTATCCAAGAGACCCAGTACTTC. This chain connects TRBV3-1 (or the pseudogene TRBV3-2) to TRBJ2-5, with D perhaps TRBD2 (7 bases). V dropped 6 bases and J dropped 1 base, with 18 bases sitting between them. Germline CDR1 reads LGHDT; CDR2 reads YNNKEL (reference sequence). This CDR3 contains 16 residues.

CDR3 amino acids: CASTLFGGGDEQFF. In DNA, the CDR3 is TGTGCCAGCACCCTATTTGGGGGGGGCGATGAGCAGTTCTTC. The gene calls are TRBV27 and TRBJ2-1, with D possibly being TRBD2 (7 bases). Germline V gene sequence: CDR1 MNHEY, CDR2 SMNVEV (reference sequence). Deletions cut 7 bases from V and 8 bases from J, with 18 bases between. This CDR3 spans 14 amino acids.

V gene TRBV21-1 combines with J gene TRBJ1-1. TRBV21-1 is annotated as a pseudogene. The CDR3 spans 16 residues. Written as DNA, the CDR3 is TGTGCCAGCAGCAAATTGAGGGCAATGGAATTACATGAAGCTTTCTTT. Amino acid sequence: CASSKLRAMELHEAFF.

The chain is built from TRBV6-1 and TRBJ2-4; a possible D gene is TRBD1 (6 bases). Germline V gives CDR1 MNHNS, CDR2 SASEGT. The ends were cut back, 4 bases at V and 2 bases at J, with 15 bases in the middle. The CDR3 is 16 residues long. CDR3 sequence (DNA): TGTGCCAGCAGTGGCCTCACTCAGGGGTCCAAAAACATTCAGTACTTC. The encoded protein is CASSGLTQGSKNIQYF.

The chain combines TRBV7-2 with TRBJ2-1, with TRBD2 matching over 7 bases. Looked up from germline, CDR1 is SGHTA and CDR2 is FQGNSA. Germline trimming cut 5 bases from V and 0 bases from J; bases unmatched to any gene: 4. This CDR3 is 15 amino acids long. CDR3 region: CASSPSGNSYNEQFF. Written as DNA, the CDR3 is TGTGCCAGCAGCCCCAGCGGGAACTCCTACAATGAGCAGTTCTTC.

J is TRBJ1-1 and V is TRBV28; 9 bases match TRBD1. Germline V CDR1 and CDR2: MDHEN, SYDVKM. The CDR3 consists of 14 residues. The trim removed 6 bases at V and 6 bases at J, leaving 8 bases unmatched. The CDR3 DNA sequence: TGTGCCAGCAGGGGACAGGGCGAAGGTCCTGAAGCTTTCTTT. Protein: CASRGQGEGPEAFF.

The gene calls are TRBV9 and TRBJ2-1; 8 bases fit TRBD2. The ends lost 4 bases at V and 3 bases at J; junction bases unmatched: 6. Germline V gene lookup returns CDR1 SGDLS and CDR2 YYNGEE. The CDR3 is made up of 15 amino acids. This CDR3 reads CASSPTSGLYNEQFF. CDR3 nucleotide sequence: TGTGCCAGCAGCCCAACTAGCGGACTCTACAATGAGCAGTTCTTC. Full variable domain (rest looked up from reference TRBV9 and TRBJ2-1): DSGVTQTPKHLITATGQRVTLRCSPRSGDLSVYWYQQSLDQGLQFLIQYYNGEERAKGNILERFSAQQFPDLHSELNLSSLELGDSALYFCASSPTSGLYNEQFFGPGTRLTVL.